These 21 T cell receptor beta chains were all obtained from the same sample, sequenced in a study of cytomegalovirus exposure and HLA in healthy donors. PCR amplification relied on 60 Vbeta primers (plus 13 Jbeta primers). Here immunoSEQ multiplex PCR was the method, and the copy in TCRdb shows in-frame clones only, minus some. The sample contains approximately 61,000 clones, around 82% of which appear only once. Sequences were obtained from PBMCs. The receptor source for this set is a man aged 18-30 years in good health and CMV-seropositive.

The chain couples TRBV15 to TRBJ2-3; 12 bases map to TRBD1. The CDR3 consists of 16 residues. Germline lookup yields CDR1 LNHNV and CDR2 YYDKDF (reference sequence). J gave up 4 bases and V 1 base, and 3 bases lay outside the gene matches. The CDR3: CATSRAGTGGPDTQYF. CDR3 in DNA: TGTGCCACCAGCAGAGCCGGGACAGGGGGCCCAGATACGCAGTATTTT. Complete variable domain (other parts from reference TRBV15 and TRBJ2-3): DAMVIQNPRYQVTQFGKPVTLSCSQTLNHNVMYWYQQKSSQAPKLLFHYYDKDFNNEADTPDNFQSRRPNTSFCFLDIRSPGLGDTAMYLCATSRAGTGGPDTQYFGPGTRLTVL.

The chain carries TRBV6-1 and TRBJ1-2; 9 bases align to TRBD1. V dropped 3 bases and J dropped 5; count of bases not matched to a gene: 4. Germline lookup yields CDR1 MNHNS and CDR2 SASEGT. CDR3 length: 14 amino acids. The CDR3: CASSEGQGWYGYTF. Here the CDR3 DNA reads TGTGCCAGCAGTGAGGGACAGGGTTGGTATGGCTACACCTTC.

The rearrangement joins TRBV6-5 to TRBJ2-7; 7 bases agree with TRBD1. The V segment lost 6 bases and the J segment 1 base; nucleotides outside the gene matches: 9. The CDR3 is 15 residues long. Germline V gene lookup returns CDR1 MNHEY and CDR2 SVGAGI. CDR3 in DNA: TGTGCCAGCAGCCGTGACAGGGATCTATCCTACGAGCAGTACTTC. This gives the protein CASSRDRDLSYEQYF.

As DNA, the CDR3 is TGCAGCGTTGTTGAGAGCTCTGGGGCCAACGTCCTGACTTTC. Its translation: CSVVESSGANVLTF. This chain uses TRBV29-1 with TRBJ2-6; D ambiguous. Germline V gene sequence: CDR1 SQVTM, CDR2 ANQGSEA. This CDR3 is built from 14 residues. The V gene lost 4 bases and the J gene lost 0 bases, with 7 bases spanning the gap. Supplemented by reference TRBV29-1 and TRBJ2-6, the full variable domain reads SAVISQKPSRDICQRGTSLTIQCQVDSQVTMMFWYRQQPGQSLTLIATANQGSEATYESGFVIDKFPISRPNLTFSTLTVSNMSPEDSSIYLCSVVESSGANVLTFGAGSRLTVL.

Written as DNA, the CDR3 is TGTGCCAGCAGCTTTGGAGGACAGGGCACTGAAGCTTTCTTT. It specifies CASSFGGQGTEAFF. V is TRBV11-1 and J is TRBJ1-1; 8 nucleotides agree with TRBD1. The junction had 4 bases not matched to a gene; V was cut back by 3 bases and J by 4 bases. CDR1 SGHAT and CDR2 FQDESV come from the germline V gene (reference sequence). CDR3 length equals 14 residues.

The chain is built from TRBV9 and TRBJ2-3, with D perhaps TRBD1 (5 bases). This CDR3 has 15 residues. The germline CDR1 and CDR2 sequences are SGDLS and YYNGEE. Trimming cost V 5 bases and J 3 bases, with 16 bases left between them. DNA of the CDR3: TGTGCCAGCAGTCGAAGTTCCGCAGGGACAGATACGCAGTATTTT. Translating it yields CASSRSSAGTDTQYF. Looking up the rest from reference TRBV9 and TRBJ2-3 gives the full variable domain: DSGVTQTPKHLITATGQRVTLRCSPRSGDLSVYWYQQSLDQGLQFLIQYYNGEERAKGNILERFSAQQFPDLHSELNLSSLELGDSALYFCASSRSSAGTDTQYFGPGTRLTVL.

This clone was seen a few times. The V call is TRBV4-2, the J call TRBJ2-7, with 14 bases that match TRBD2. The CDR3 is 14 amino acids. Trimming at V came to 5 bases and at J to 5 bases, leaving 2 bases not matched to a gene. Germline lookup yields CDR1 LGHNA and CDR2 YNFKEQ. CDR3 amino acids: CASSGGLAGDEQYF. Here the CDR3 DNA reads TGTGCCAGCAGCGGGGGACTAGCGGGGGACGAGCAGTACTTC.

The chain's CDR3 is CASSRPSQETQYF. The CDR3 bases are TGTGCCAGCAGCCGGCCTAGTCAAGAGACCCAGTACTTC. The rearrangement uses TRBV16 and TRBJ2-5; D not resolved. CDR3 length: 13 residues. Trimming removed 4 bases at V and 2 bases at J, with 8 bases between. The germline CDR1 and CDR2 sequences are KGHSY and FQNENV.

The rearrangement links TRBV7-9 to TRBJ1-6; tentatively, D is TRBD1 (5 bases). Looked up from germline, CDR1 is SEHNR and CDR2 is FQNEAQ (reference sequence). V was cut by 7 bases and J by 8 bases, with 15 bases left in between. This CDR3 has 14 amino acids. DNA for the CDR3: TGTGCCAGCACCCGGGGGGGTGAATATTCACCCCTCCACTTT. Encoded protein: CASTRGGEYSPLHF.

The CDR3 region is CASSMGLADTQYF. CDR3 sequence (DNA): TGTGCCAGTAGTATGGGACTAGCGGATACGCAGTATTTT. The V call is TRBV19, the J call TRBJ2-3; 10 nucleotides line up with TRBD2. The CDR3 length is 13 residues. Germline assignment: CDR1 LNHDA and CDR2 SQIVND (reference sequence). Trimming cost V 3 bases and J 6 bases; bases outside gene matches: 0.

The V call is TRBV7-8, the J call TRBJ1-1; 8 nucleotides match TRBD1. The CDR3 covers 14 residues. Germline CDR1 is SGHVS and CDR2 is FQNEAQ. V shed 7 bases, J shed 0 bases, and the junction held 4 bases outside the gene matches. CDR3 nucleotide sequence: TGTGCCAGCACCGCGACAGGGGTGAACACTGAAGCTTTCTTT. This encodes CASTATGVNTEAFF.

The CDR3 DNA sequence: TGTGCCAGCAGCTCCCGGACAGGAAACTACGAGCAGTACTTC. Its translation: CASSSRTGNYEQYF. The rearrangement uses TRBV11-2 and TRBJ2-7; 7 nucleotides align to TRBD1. The CDR3 has 14 amino acids. Germline V gene data show CDR1 as SGHAT and CDR2 as FQNNGV. V dropped 4 bases and J dropped 3; count of bases not matched to a gene: 6.

This chain uses TRBV6-1 with TRBJ1-2, with TRBD1 matching over 8 bases. With V trimmed by 4 bases and J by 7 bases, 8 bases remained unmatched. Germline values: CDR1 MNHNS, CDR2 SASEGT. The CDR3 covers 14 residues. The CDR3 DNA sequence: TGTGCCAGCAGTGTCTCAGGGGGCCTGGGTGGCTACACCTTC. Translation gives CASSVSGGLGGYTF.

The chain combines TRBV4-1 with TRBJ1-4; 9 nucleotides match TRBD1. With V trimmed by 1 base and J by 0 bases, 6 bases remained unmatched. The CDR3 extends over 18 amino acids. Germline CDR1 MGHRA, CDR2 YSYEKL. CDR3: CASSQGTGAYATNEKLFF. CDR3 nucleotides: TGCGCCAGCAGCCAAGGGACAGGGGCCTATGCAACTAATGAAAAACTGTTTTTT.

The V gene is TRBV10-2, the J gene TRBJ1-1; 9 bases are a match to TRBD1. Germline loops: CDR1 WSHSY, CDR2 SAAADI. With V trimmed by 6 bases and J by 6 bases, 8 bases remained unmatched. The CDR3 totals 14 residues. The CDR3 DNA reads TGCGCCAGCAGCTCCGGGACAGGGTTTTCTGAAGCTTTCTTT. This sequence encodes CASSSGTGFSEAFF.

This clone was found a few times. The chain uses TRBV2 and TRBJ1-2; perhaps TRBD1 as D (6 bases). Trimming left V 7 bases short and J 5 bases short, with 11 bases between. The CDR3 sequence is 12 residues long. Germline values: CDR1 SNHLY, CDR2 FYNNEI. CDR3 DNA: TGTGCCAGCAAAGATCAGGGGTATGGCTACACCTTC. Residues: CASKDQGYGYTF.

The chain uses TRBV10-1 and TRBJ2-3; D remains unclear. Trimming shortened V by 4 bases and J by 0 bases, and 5 bases separated the two germline ends. The germline V gene encodes CDR1 WNHNN and CDR2 SYGVQD (reference sequence). This CDR3 is built from 13 residues. CDR3 protein: CASSGASTDTQYF. The CDR3 region has the DNA TGCGCCAGCAGTGGGGCTAGCACAGATACGCAGTATTTT.

This chain links TRBV29-1 with TRBJ1-1; no clear D. The CDR3 runs 13 residues. CDR1 SQVTM and CDR2 ANQGSEA come from the germline V gene. V gave up 0 bases and J gave up 0 bases, with 5 bases separating them. The chain's CDR3 is CSVEDRMNTEAFF. The CDR3 DNA is TGCAGCGTTGAAGATAGAATGAACACTGAAGCTTTCTTT.

The chain couples TRBV28 to TRBJ2-5, with TRBD2 as a possible D gene (6 bases). The J call is uncertain, as TRBJ2-7 better fits the DNA end. Germline V gene lookup returns CDR1 MDHEN and CDR2 SYDVKM. The CDR3 spans 15 residues. This CDR3 is CASSRGLGAGYEQYF. DNA of the CDR3: TGTGCCAGCAGTCGGGGACTCGGGGCGGGCTACGAGCAGTACTTC.

V and J are TRBV30 and TRBJ2-5; D may be TRBD1 (5 bases). The CDR3 totals 15 residues. Trimming shortened V by 0 bases and J by 5 bases, and 16 bases separated the two germline ends. Per the germline V gene, CDR1 is GTSNPN and CDR2 is SVGIG (reference sequence). The CDR3 region is CAWSVGRLGLETQYF. CDR3 DNA: TGTGCCTGGAGTGTAGGTCGTTTGGGGCTTGAGACCCAGTACTTC.

The chain is built from TRBV6-5 and TRBJ1-1; 10 bases map to TRBD1. The CDR3 extends over 13 amino acids. The junction had 5 bases not matched to a gene; V was cut back by 7 bases and J by 6 bases. Germline lookup yields CDR1 MNHEY and CDR2 SVGAGI. The CDR3 nucleotides read TGTGCCAGCAAAGGGACAGGGGACGCTGAAGCTTTCTTT. It encodes CASKGTGDAEAFF.